A single T cell receptor beta chain is shown here with its context. The sample comes from a study of blood T cell repertoires in COVID-19. Study-wide context: Sample material is recorded as cDNA or gDNA derived from T cells, B-cell-depleted T cells, or PBMCs.

Authors' processing steps: From reference gene primer amplification, estimates of nucleated cell counts were derived. The protocol was immunoSEQ multiplex PCR, while the TCRdb copy is restricted to in-frame clones and leaves out a portion. V and J calls and clone size follow that table, whereas D and trimming were derived from the DNA. Among approximately 190,000 clones, around four fifths were seen once, and the ten largest hold 13% to 15%. Sequencing used peripheral blood. The receptor's source is a man aged 25-45 years with active or convalescent COVID-19.

The CDR3 coding sequence is TGTGCCAGCAGTCCACAAGCGGGGTCCTACAATGAGCAGTTCTTC. It codes for CASSPQAGSYNEQFF. The V gene is TRBV6-6, the J gene TRBJ2-1, with 7 bases identical to TRBD2. This CDR3 has 15 amino acids. Per the germline V gene, CDR1 is MNHNY and CDR2 is SVGAGI (reference sequence). V lost 5 bases to trimming and J lost 1 base; unmatched junction nucleotides: 5.